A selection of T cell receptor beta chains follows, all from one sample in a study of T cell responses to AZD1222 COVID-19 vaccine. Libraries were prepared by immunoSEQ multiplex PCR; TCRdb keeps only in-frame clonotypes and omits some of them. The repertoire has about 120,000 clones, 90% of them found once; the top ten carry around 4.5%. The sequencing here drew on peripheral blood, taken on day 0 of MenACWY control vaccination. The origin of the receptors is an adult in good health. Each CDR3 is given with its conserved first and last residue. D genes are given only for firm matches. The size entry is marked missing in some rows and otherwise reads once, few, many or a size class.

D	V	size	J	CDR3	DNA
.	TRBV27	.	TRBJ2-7	CASSLRSYPPVEQYF	TGTGCCAGCAGTTTACGGTCTTACCCTCCGGTCGAGCAGTACTTC
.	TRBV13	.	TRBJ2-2	CASSQVAGELFF	TGTGCCAGCAGCCAAGTGGCCGGGGAGCTGTTTTTT
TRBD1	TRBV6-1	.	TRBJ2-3	CASSELGGQVSTDTQYF	TGTGCCAGCAGTGAACTTGGCGGACAGGTCAGCACAGATACGCAGTATTTT
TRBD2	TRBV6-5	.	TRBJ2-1	CASSSSGRVNEQFF	TGTGCCAGCAGTTCCAGCGGGAGGGTGAATGAGCAGTTCTTC
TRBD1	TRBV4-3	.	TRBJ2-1	CASSQETGGSYNEQFF	TGCGCCAGCAGCCAAGAAACAGGGGGCTCCTACAATGAGCAGTTCTTC
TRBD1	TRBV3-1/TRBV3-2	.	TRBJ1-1	CASSNRGRGIMNTEAFF	TGTGCCAGCAGCAACAGGGGGCGGGGAATCATGAACACTGAAGCTTTCTTT
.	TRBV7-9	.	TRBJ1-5	CASSSGPSNQPQHF	TGTGCCAGCAGCTCCGGACCATCCAATCAGCCCCAGCATTTT
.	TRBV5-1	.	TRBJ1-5	CASSLSGDQPQHF	TGCGCCAGCAGCTTGTCAGGAGATCAGCCCCAGCATTTT
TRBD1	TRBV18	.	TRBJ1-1	CASSTGPRGQGNTEAFF	TGTGCCAGCTCGACTGGCCCCCGTGGACAGGGGAACACTGAAGCTTTCTTT
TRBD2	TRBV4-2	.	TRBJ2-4	CASSPGTSGGAGGKNIQYF	TGTGCCAGCAGCCCTGGGACTAGCGGGGGGGCCGGGGGCAAAAACATTCAGTACTTC
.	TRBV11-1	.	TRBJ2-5	CASATSRETQYF	TGTGCCAGCGCCACCTCCCGGGAGACCCAGTACTTC
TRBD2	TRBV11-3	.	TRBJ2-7	CASSHSGRAYEQYF	TGTGCCAGCAGCCACAGCGGGAGGGCCTACGAGCAGTACTTC
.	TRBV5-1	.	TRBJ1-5	CASSLLGAGQPQHF	TGCGCCAGCAGCTTGCTGGGGGCTGGGCAGCCCCAGCATTTT
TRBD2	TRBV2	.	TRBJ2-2	CASSLSGHSNTGELFF	TGTGCCAGCAGTCTTAGCGGGCACTCGAACACCGGGGAGCTGTTTTTT
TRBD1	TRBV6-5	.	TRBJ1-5	CASRATGPNQPQHF	TGTGCCAGCAGAGCGACAGGGCCCAATCAGCCCCAGCATTTT
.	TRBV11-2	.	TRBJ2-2	CASSLEWYGVTGELFF	TGTGCCAGCAGCTTAGAATGGTACGGGGTCACCGGGGAGCTGTTTTTT
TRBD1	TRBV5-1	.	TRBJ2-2	CASSLGKQGAVTGELFF	TGCGCCAGCAGCTTGGGGAAACAGGGGGCGGTCACCGGGGAGCTGTTTTTT
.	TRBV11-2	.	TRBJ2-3	CASSFGPTTDTQYF	TGTGCCAGCAGCTTTGGGCCTACGACGGATACGCAGTATTTT
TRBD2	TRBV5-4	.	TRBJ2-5	CASSLEGGAQGETQYF	TGTGCCAGCAGCTTGGAGGGAGGGGCCCAAGGAGAGACCCAGTACTTC
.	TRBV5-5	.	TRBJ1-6	CASSLGIRTANSPLHF	TGTGCCAGCAGCTTGGGTATACGGACAGCTAATTCACCCCTCCACTTT
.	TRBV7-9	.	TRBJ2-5	CASSWEETQYF	TGTGCCAGCAGCTGGGAAGAGACCCAGTACTTC
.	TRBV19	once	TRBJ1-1	CASLGEPNTEAFF	TGTGCCAGTTTGGGGGAACCGAACACTGAAGCTTTCTTT
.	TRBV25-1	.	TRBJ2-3	CASRDSGADTQYF	TGTGCCAGCAGAGATTCAGGGGCAGATACGCAGTATTTT
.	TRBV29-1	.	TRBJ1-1	CSVEGDEEEAFF	TGCAGCGTTGAGGGGGACGAGGAGGAAGCTTTCTTT
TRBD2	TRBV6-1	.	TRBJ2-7	CASSDWDGREGLISYEQYF	TGTGCCAGCAGTGATTGGGATGGGCGGGAGGGCCTAATCTCCTACGAGCAGTACTTC
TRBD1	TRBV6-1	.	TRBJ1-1	CASSEEGQVGTEAFF	TGTGCCAGCAGTGAAGAGGGACAGGTGGGCACTGAAGCTTTCTTT
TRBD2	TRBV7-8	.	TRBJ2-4	CASSVVAGGTNIQYF	TGTGCCAGCAGCGTCGTAGCGGGAGGGACAAACATTCAGTACTTC
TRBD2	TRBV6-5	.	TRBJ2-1	CASSRAGTTYNEQFF	TGTGCCAGCAGTAGAGCGGGGACGACCTACAATGAGCAGTTCTTC
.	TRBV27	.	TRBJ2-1	CASNVGGPYNEQFF	TGTGCCAGCAACGTAGGCGGTCCATACAATGAGCAGTTCTTC
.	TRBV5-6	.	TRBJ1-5	CASSLWVSSNQPQHF	TGTGCCAGCAGCTTGTGGGTCAGCAGCAATCAGCCCCAGCATTTT
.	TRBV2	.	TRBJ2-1	CASEIEAGVSGNEQFF	TGTGCCAGCGAAATAGAGGCAGGGGTCTCGGGTAATGAGCAGTTCTTC
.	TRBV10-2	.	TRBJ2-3	CASGPARGTDTQYF	TGCGCCAGCGGACCCGCCCGTGGCACAGATACGCAGTATTTT
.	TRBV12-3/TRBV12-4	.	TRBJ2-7	CASSLRSSYEQYF	TGTGCCAGCAGCCTCAGGAGCTCCTACGAGCAGTACTTC
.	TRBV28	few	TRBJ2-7	CASREGIAYEQYF	TGTGCCAGCAGGGAAGGCATAGCCTACGAGCAGTACTTC
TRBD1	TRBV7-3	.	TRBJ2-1	CASSPTWDRGMNEQFF	TGTGCCAGCAGCCCGACGTGGGACAGGGGTATGAATGAGCAGTTCTTC
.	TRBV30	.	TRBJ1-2	CAWSVRQASGYTF	TGTGCCTGGAGTGTACGGCAGGCCTCTGGCTACACCTTC
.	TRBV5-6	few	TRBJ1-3	CASSLGPGASLYF	TGTGCCAGCAGCTTGGGCCCAGGGGCTTCCTTATATTTT
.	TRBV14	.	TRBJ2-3	CASSQERPTSTDTQYF	TGTGCCAGCAGCCAAGAACGGCCAACTAGCACAGATACGCAGTATTTT
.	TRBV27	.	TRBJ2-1	CASSPGTSPYNEQFF	TGTGCCAGCAGCCCCGGGACTTCCCCCTACAATGAGCAGTTCTTC
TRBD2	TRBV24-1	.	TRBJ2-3	CATTGTSGVDTQYF	TGTGCCACCACCGGGACTAGCGGAGTAGATACGCAGTATTTT
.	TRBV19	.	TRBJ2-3	CASSAGGTDTQYF	TGTGCCAGTAGTGCTGGAGGGACAGATACGCAGTATTTT
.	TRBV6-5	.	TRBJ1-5	CASRGAGRANQPQHF	TGTGCCAGCAGGGGGGCGGGCAGGGCCAATCAGCCCCAGCATTTT
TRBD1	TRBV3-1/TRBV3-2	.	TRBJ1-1	CASSLGQGYTEAFF	TGTGCCAGCAGCCTAGGACAGGGGTACACTGAAGCTTTCTTT
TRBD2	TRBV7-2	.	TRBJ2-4	CASSLGVAGVVGNIQYF	TGTGCCAGCAGCTTAGGAGTAGCGGGGGTAGTAGGGAACATTCAGTACTTC
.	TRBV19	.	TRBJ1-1	CASLERGPLNTEAFF	TGTGCCAGTTTAGAGAGGGGTCCCTTGAACACTGAAGCTTTCTTT
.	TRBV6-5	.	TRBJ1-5	CASSGQSNQPQHF	TGTGCCAGCAGCGGACAGAGCAATCAGCCCCAGCATTTT
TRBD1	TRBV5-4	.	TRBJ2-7	CASSGTGTGDSYEQYF	TGTGCCAGCAGCGGAACCGGGACAGGTGACTCCTACGAGCAGTACTTC
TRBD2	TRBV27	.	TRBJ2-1	CASSLSGLAGEVDEQFF	TGTGCCAGCAGTTTATCGGGACTAGCGGGAGAGGTGGATGAGCAGTTCTTC
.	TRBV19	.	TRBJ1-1	CASRTPVGLAGTEAFF	TGTGCCAGTAGAACACCGGTAGGGTTGGCTGGGACTGAAGCTTTCTTT
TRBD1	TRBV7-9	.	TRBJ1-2	CASSADRGIGYTF	TGTGCCAGCAGCGCGGACAGGGGGATTGGCTACACCTTC
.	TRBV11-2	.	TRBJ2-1	CASSLDRLAPIYNEQFF	TGTGCCAGCAGCTTAGATCGCCTAGCGCCGATCTACAATGAGCAGTTCTTC
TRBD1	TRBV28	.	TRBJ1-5	CASRTGQVWQPQHF	TGTGCCAGCAGAACCGGACAGGTCTGGCAGCCCCAGCATTTT
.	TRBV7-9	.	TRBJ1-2	CASSQSTNYGYTF	TGTGCCAGCAGCCAAAGTACTAACTATGGCTACACCTTC
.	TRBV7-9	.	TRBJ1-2	CASSPGADTPANYGYTF	TGTGCCAGCAGCCCTGGGGCGGACACACCAGCTAACTATGGCTACACCTTC
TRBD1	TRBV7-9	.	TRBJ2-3	CASSFLTGGFTDTQYF	TGTGCCAGCAGCTTTCTAACAGGGGGATTCACAGATACGCAGTATTTT
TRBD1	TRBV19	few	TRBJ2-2	CASSPRDRDAGELFF	TGTGCCAGTAGTCCCCGGGACAGGGATGCCGGGGAGCTGTTTTTT
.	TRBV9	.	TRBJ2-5	CASSVAPTGEARHF	TGTGCCAGCAGCGTAGCCCCCACAGGCGAGGCGCGGCACTTC
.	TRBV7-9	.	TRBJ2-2	CASPSRGMNTGELFF	TGTGCCAGCCCCAGCCGGGGGATGAACACCGGGGAGCTGTTTTTT
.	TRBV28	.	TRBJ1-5	CASRLGGGNQPQHF	TGTGCCAGTAGGTTGGGGGGTGGCAATCAGCCCCAGCATTTT